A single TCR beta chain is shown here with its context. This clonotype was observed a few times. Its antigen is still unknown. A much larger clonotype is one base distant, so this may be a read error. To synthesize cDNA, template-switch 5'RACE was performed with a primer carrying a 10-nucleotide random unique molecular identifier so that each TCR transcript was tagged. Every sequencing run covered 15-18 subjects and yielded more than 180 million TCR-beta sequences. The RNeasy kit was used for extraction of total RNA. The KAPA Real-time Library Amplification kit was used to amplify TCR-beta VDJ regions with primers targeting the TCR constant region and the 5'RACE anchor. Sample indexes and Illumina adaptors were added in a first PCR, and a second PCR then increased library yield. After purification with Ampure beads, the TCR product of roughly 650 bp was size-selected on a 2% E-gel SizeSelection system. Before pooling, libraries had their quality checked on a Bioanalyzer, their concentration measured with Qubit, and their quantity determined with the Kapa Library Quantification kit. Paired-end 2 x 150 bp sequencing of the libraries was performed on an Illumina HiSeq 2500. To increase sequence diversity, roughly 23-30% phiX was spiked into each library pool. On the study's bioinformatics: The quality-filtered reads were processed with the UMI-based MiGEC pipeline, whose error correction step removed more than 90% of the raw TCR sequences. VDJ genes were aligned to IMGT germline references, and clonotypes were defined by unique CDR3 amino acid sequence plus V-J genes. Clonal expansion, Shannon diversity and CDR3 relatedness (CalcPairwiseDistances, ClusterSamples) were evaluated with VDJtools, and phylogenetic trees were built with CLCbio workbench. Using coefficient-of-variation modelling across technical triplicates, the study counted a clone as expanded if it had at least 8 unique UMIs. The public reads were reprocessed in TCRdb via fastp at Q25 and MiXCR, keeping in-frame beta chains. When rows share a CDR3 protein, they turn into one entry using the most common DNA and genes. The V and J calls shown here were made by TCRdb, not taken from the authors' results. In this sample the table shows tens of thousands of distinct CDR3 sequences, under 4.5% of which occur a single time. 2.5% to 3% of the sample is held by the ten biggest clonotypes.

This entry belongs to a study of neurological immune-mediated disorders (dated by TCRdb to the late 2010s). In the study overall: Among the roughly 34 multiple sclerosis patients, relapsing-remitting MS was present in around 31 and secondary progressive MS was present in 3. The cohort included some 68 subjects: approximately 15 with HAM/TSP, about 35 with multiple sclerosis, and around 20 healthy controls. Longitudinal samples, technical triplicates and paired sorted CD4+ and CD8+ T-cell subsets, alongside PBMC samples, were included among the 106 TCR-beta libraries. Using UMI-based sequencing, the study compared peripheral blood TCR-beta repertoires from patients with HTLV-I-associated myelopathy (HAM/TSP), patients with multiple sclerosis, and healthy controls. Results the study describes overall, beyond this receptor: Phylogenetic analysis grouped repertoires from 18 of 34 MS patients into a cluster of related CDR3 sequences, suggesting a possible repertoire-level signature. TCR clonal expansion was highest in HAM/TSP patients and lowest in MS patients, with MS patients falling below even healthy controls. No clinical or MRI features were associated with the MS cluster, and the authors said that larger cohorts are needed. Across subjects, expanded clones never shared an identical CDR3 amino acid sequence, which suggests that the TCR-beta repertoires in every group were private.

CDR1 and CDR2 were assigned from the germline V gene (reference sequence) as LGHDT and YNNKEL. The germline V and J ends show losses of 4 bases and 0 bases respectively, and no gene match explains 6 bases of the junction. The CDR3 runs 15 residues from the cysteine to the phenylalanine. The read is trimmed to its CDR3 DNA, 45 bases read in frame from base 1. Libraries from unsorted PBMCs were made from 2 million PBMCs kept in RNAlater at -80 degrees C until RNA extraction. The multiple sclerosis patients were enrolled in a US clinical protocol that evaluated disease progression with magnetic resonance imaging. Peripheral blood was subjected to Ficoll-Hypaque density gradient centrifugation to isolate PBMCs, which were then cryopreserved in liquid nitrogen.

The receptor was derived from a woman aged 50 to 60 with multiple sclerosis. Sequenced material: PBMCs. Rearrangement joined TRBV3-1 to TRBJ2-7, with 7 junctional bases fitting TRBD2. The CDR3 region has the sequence CASSLGTTSSYEQYF. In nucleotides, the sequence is TGTGCCAGCAGCCTCGGGACTACTAGCTCCTACGAGCAGTACTTC.